These 22 T cell receptor beta chains were all obtained from the same sample, sequenced in a study of Ad26.COV2.S vaccination and SARS-CoV-2 variants. The protocol was immunoSEQ multiplex PCR, while the TCRdb copy is restricted to in-frame clones and leaves out a portion. Among hundreds of thousands of clones listed, around 90% were seen once. Treatment denoted: 15 to 20 received Ad26.COV2.S at low or high dose, single or two shots; 5 received placebo; per-sample allocation not given. The samples date from day 63 after the first vaccine or placebo injection. The specimen was peripheral blood, collected in a trial of Ad26.COV2.S vaccine versus placebo. The source is a person between 18 and 65 years old who received the Ad26.COV2.S COVID-19 vaccine or a placebo.

This clone showed up just a few times. J is TRBJ1-5 and V is TRBV19; 8 bases are shared with TRBD1. V dropped 4 bases and J dropped 5; count of bases not matched to a gene: 7. Germline CDR1 is LNHDA and CDR2 is SQIVND (reference sequence). The CDR3 runs to 15 residues. CDR3 loop: CASSRGQAGDQPQHF. The CDR3 DNA sequence: TGTGCCAGTAGTAGGGGACAGGCGGGGGATCAGCCCCAGCATTTT. The full variable domain, rest sourced from reference TRBV19 and TRBJ1-5, is DGGITQSPKYLFRKEGQNVTLSCEQNLNHDAMYWYRQDPGQGLRLIYYSQIVNDFQKGDIAEGYSVSREKKESFPLTVTSAQKNPTAFYLCASSRGQAGDQPQHFGDGTRLSIL.

The chain couples TRBV12-3 or TRBV12-4 to TRBJ2-1; no reliable D call. V was pared by 3 bases and J by 10 bases, with 4 bases between. The CDR3 contains 10 residues. This CDR3 is CASSLREQFF. The CDR3 DNA follows: TGTGCCAGCAGTTTGCGCGAGCAGTTCTTC.

CDR3 DNA sequence: TGTGCCACCCTAGACTTGAGGGCTTTCTTT. This sequence encodes CATLDLRAFF. This rearrangement joins TRBV6-5 to TRBJ1-1; D unclear. Germline V lookup: CDR1 MNHEY, CDR2 SVGAGI. Trimming took 10 bases from V and 11 from J, leaving 14 bases between them. The CDR3 runs 10 residues.

This CDR3 is CASSESGNRNQPQHF. In DNA, the CDR3 is TGTGCCAGCAGTGAATCGGGGAACAGAAATCAGCCCCAGCATTTT. V and J are TRBV2 and TRBJ1-5; D remains unclear. V dropped 2 bases and J dropped 4 bases, with 12 bases sitting between them. This CDR3 spans 15 amino acids. Germline V lookup: CDR1 SNHLY, CDR2 FYNNEI.

This clone has just a few counts. This chain links TRBV19 with TRBJ2-7; TRBD1 agrees at 8 bases. CDR3 length equals 15 residues. V trimming: 3 bases; J trimming: 1 base; junction bases outside the gene matches: 5. Germline assignment: CDR1 LNHDA and CDR2 SQIVND (reference sequence). The CDR3 protein is CASSMGQGASYEQYF. The CDR3 DNA reads as TGTGCCAGTAGTATGGGGCAGGGGGCTTCCTACGAGCAGTACTTC.

The rearrangement uses TRBV2 and TRBJ1-5; D might be TRBD1 (5 bases). The V end lost 1 base, the J end lost 4 bases, and 11 bases lay between the germline ends. Germline CDR1 reads SNHLY; CDR2 reads FYNNEI. The CDR3 consists of 15 residues. DNA of the CDR3: TGTGCCAGCAGTGAAGTGGGTCGGGGGAATCAGCCCCAGCATTTT. It codes for CASSEVGRGNQPQHF. Supplemented by reference TRBV2 and TRBJ1-5, the full variable domain reads EPEVTQTPSHQVTQMGQEVILRCVPISNHLYFYWYRQILGQKVEFLVSFYNNEISEKSEIFDDQFSVERPDGSNFTLKIRSTKLEDSAMYFCASSEVGRGNQPQHFGDGTRLSIL.

The sample holds one count of this clone. The chain employs TRBV27 and TRBJ2-7; TRBD2 matches 7 bases. CDR3 length equals 14 residues. Unmatched junction bases numbered 3, after V lost 2 bases and J lost 2 bases. The germline V gene encodes CDR1 MNHEY and CDR2 SMNVEV (reference sequence). This chain's CDR3 is CASSLQAGPYEQYF. CDR3 coding DNA: TGTGCCAGCAGTTTACAAGCGGGACCCTACGAGCAGTACTTC.

This chain joins TRBV5-5 and TRBJ2-3; the D is unclear. This CDR3 is built from 14 residues. The V and J ends lost 4 bases and 3 bases respectively, with 12 bases between them. Germline loops: CDR1 SGHKS, CDR2 YYEKEE (reference sequence). This chain's CDR3 is CASSLQPTTDTQYF. CDR3 coding DNA: TGTGCCAGCAGCCTACAGCCTACGACAGATACGCAGTATTTT.

The chain carries TRBV11-1 and TRBJ2-5; 10 bases are shared with TRBD2. CDR3 size: 19 residues. J lost 4 bases, V lost 0 bases, and 14 bases had no gene match. Germline V gives CDR1 SGHAT, CDR2 FQDESV (reference sequence). The CDR3 DNA sequence: TGTGCCAGCAGCTTAGCGGGCCTAGCGGGGGCCAACCGGCGAGAGACCCAGTACTTC. Its translation is CASSLAGLAGANRRETQYF.

The chain couples TRBV6-5 to TRBJ1-2; possibly TRBD1 for D (5 bases). Germline V gene lookup returns CDR1 MNHEY and CDR2 SVGAGI. Trimming shortened V by 10 bases and J by 8 bases, and 14 bases separated the two germline ends. There are 11 residues in the CDR3. Here the CDR3 reads CATRRDWGYTF. CDR3 in DNA: TGTGCCACCCGTCGGGACTGGGGCTACACCTTC.

The rearrangement links TRBV2 to TRBJ1-5; tentative D call: TRBD1 (6 bases). Between the trimmed V and J ends, which lost 6 bases and 5 bases, there was a span of 11 bases. Germline assignment: CDR1 SNHLY and CDR2 FYNNEI. The CDR3 length is 13 residues. The CDR3 region is CASRLQGDQPQHF. Written as DNA, the CDR3 is TGTGCCAGCAGACTACAGGGCGATCAGCCCCAGCATTTT.

The chain combines TRBV4-2 with TRBJ2-3, with 11 bases that match TRBD2. From germline, CDR1 is LGHNA and CDR2 YNFKEQ. Unmatched junction bases numbered 8, after V lost 0 bases and J lost 6 bases. CDR3 size: 17 residues. For the CDR3, the DNA is TGTGCCAGCAGCCAAGATCAGGCAGGGACTAGCGGCGATACGCAGTATTTT. As protein: CASSQDQAGTSGDTQYF.

V and J are TRBV7-9 and TRBJ2-1, with TRBD2 matching 8 bases. After removal of 1 base from V and 6 bases from J, the junction contained 5 bases not matched to a gene. The germline CDR1 and CDR2 sequences are SEHNR and FQNEAQ (reference sequence). There are 15 residues in the CDR3. The CDR3 DNA is TGTGCCAGCAGCTTAGAGGGACTAGTTGGCAATGAGCAGTTCTTC. It encodes CASSLEGLVGNEQFF. Full variable domain (remainder filled in from reference TRBV7-9 and TRBJ2-1): DTGVSQNPRHKITKRGQNVTFRCDPISEHNRLYWYRQTLGQGPEFLTYFQNEAQLEKSRLLSDRFSAERPKGSFSTLEIQRTEQGDSAMYLCASSLEGLVGNEQFFGPGTRLTVL.

The genes are TRBV20-1 and TRBJ2-7; the D gene is possibly TRBD2 (7 bases). The V end was cut by 3 bases, the J end by 6 bases, with 15 bases between. The germline V gene encodes CDR1 DFQATT and CDR2 SNEGSKA (reference sequence). The CDR3 loop spans 13 amino acids. In DNA form, the CDR3 reads TGCAGTGCTAGTGGGAACGCGGGGGCCGAGCAGTACTTC. Translated, it gives CSASGNAGAEQYF.

The V call is TRBV2, the J call TRBJ2-7; unclear D gene. This CDR3 has 13 amino acids. Germline-derived CDR1 and CDR2 are SNHLY and FYNNEI. V lost 4 bases and J 2 bases, leaving 9 bases between the germline ends. The CDR3 nucleotides are TGTGCCAGCAGTGTCCGACCCACCTACGAGCAGTACTTC. This codes for CASSVRPTYEQYF.

This clone appeared a single time. V is TRBV7-2 and J is TRBJ2-5; D unresolved. V was clipped by 5 bases and J by 0 bases, with 10 bases between them. CDR1 is SGHTA and CDR2 is FQGNSA in the germline V gene. CDR3 length: 14 residues. The CDR3 loop is CASSDRGYQETQYF. The CDR3 DNA reads TGTGCCAGCAGCGACCGCGGCTACCAAGAGACCCAGTACTTC.

This sequence joins TRBV12-5 and TRBJ1-3; D ambiguous. Trimming took 6 bases from V and 4 from J, leaving 13 bases between them. The CDR3 is made up of 14 amino acids. Germline V gene data show CDR1 as LGHNT and CDR2 as FRNRAP. The CDR3 DNA sequence: TGTGCTAGTGGGACGGGAATGGTCGGAAACACCATATATTTT. Amino acids: CASGTGMVGNTIYF.

The rearrangement links TRBV6-5 to TRBJ1-2, with 10 positions matching TRBD1. J gave up 3 bases and V 5 bases, and 3 bases lay outside the gene matches. CDR1 and CDR2 (germline): MNHEY, SVGAGI. This CDR3 spans 14 amino acids. CDR3 DNA: TGTGCCAGCAGTCGCGGGACAGGGGACTATGGCTACACCTTC. This translates into CASSRGTGDYGYTF.

To note about this clone: At one boundary the junction diverges from the germline segment, which might be a read error. V usage is TRBV18 and J usage is TRBJ2-5; no firm D call. Germline CDR1 KGHSH, CDR2 LQKENI. This CDR3 contains 14 residues. CDR3 nucleotides: TGTGCCAGCTCACCCTCCCGATACCAAGAAACCCAGTACTTC. Encoded protein: CASSPSRYQETQYF.

This chain joins TRBV30 and TRBJ2-7, with D possibly being TRBD1 (6 bases). The CDR3 extends over 13 amino acids. The V and J ends lost 2 bases and 3 bases respectively, with 11 bases between them. Germline values: CDR1 GTSNPN, CDR2 SVGIG (reference sequence). The CDR3 DNA is TGTGCCTGGAGTCCGGGACACAACTACGAGCAGTACTTC. It yields the protein CAWSPGHNYEQYF. Together with reference TRBV30 and TRBJ2-7, the CDR3 gives the full variable domain: SQTIHQWPATLVQPVGSPLSLECTVEGTSNPNLYWYRQAAGRGLQLLFYSVGIGQISSEVPQNLSASRPQDRQFILSSKKLLLSDSGFYLCAWSPGHNYEQYFGPGTRLTVT.

Comment on this clone: Other DNA variants within this sample encode the same CDR3. The rearrangement links TRBV2 to TRBJ2-5; D is unresolved. The CDR3 is 11 residues long. V was clipped by 4 bases and J by 4 bases, with 4 bases between them. Germline V lookup: CDR1 SNHLY, CDR2 FYNNEI. CDR3 loop: CASSVAETQYF. The CDR3 DNA reads TGTGCCAGCAGTGTGGCAGAGACCCAGTACTTC. Looking up the rest from reference TRBV2 and TRBJ2-5 gives the full variable domain: EPEVTQTPSHQVTQMGQEVILRCVPISNHLYFYWYRQILGQKVEFLVSFYNNEISEKSEIFDDQFSVERPDGSNFTLKIRSTKLEDSAMYFCASSVAETQYFGPGTRLLVL.

The chain combines TRBV6-5 with TRBJ1-3; 8 nucleotides align to TRBD1. This CDR3 region has 15 residues. With 1 base clipped from V and 4 bases from J, the junction kept 3 bases outside the gene matches. Germline values: CDR1 MNHEY, CDR2 SVGAGI. The CDR3 nucleotides read TGTGCCAGCAGTTACTGGGGACAGGAGGGAAACACCATATATTTT. Translated: CASSYWGQEGNTIYF.